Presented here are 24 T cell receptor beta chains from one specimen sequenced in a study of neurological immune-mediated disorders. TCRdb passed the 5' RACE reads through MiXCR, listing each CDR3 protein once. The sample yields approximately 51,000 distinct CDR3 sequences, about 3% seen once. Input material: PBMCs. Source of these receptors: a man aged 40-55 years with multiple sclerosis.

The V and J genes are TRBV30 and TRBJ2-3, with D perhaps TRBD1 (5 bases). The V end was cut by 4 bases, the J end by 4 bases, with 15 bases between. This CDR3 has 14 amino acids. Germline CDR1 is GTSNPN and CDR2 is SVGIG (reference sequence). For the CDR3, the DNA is TGTGCCTGGACATACCCAGGGCCGGCAGATACGCAGTATTTT. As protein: CAWTYPGPADTQYF.

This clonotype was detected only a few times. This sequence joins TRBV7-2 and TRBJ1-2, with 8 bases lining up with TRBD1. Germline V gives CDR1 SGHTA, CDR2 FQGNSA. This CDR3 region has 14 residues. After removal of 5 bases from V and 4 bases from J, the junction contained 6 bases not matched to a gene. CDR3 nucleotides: TGTGCCAGCAGCCCCCGACAGGGGAGCTATGGCTACACCTTC. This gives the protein CASSPRQGSYGYTF.

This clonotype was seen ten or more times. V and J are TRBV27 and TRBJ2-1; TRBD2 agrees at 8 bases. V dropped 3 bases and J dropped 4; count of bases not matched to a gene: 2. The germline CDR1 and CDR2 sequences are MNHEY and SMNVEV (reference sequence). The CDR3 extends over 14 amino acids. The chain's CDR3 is CASSFGGEYNEQFF. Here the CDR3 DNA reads TGTGCCAGCAGTTTCGGGGGGGAATACAATGAGCAGTTCTTC.

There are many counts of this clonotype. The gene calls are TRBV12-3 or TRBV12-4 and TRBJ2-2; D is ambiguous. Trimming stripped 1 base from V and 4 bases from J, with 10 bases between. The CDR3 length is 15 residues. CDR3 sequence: CASSLEVHLTGELFF. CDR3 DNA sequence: TGTGCCAGCAGTTTAGAGGTGCACCTCACCGGGGAGCTGTTTTTT.

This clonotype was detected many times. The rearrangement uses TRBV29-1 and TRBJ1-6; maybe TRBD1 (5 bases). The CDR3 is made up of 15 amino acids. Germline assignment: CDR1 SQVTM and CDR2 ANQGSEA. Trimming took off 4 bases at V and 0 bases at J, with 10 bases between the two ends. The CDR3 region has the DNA TGCAGCGTTGGAGGCGACAGCTCCTATAATTCACCCCTCCACTTT. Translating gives CSVGGDSSYNSPLHF.

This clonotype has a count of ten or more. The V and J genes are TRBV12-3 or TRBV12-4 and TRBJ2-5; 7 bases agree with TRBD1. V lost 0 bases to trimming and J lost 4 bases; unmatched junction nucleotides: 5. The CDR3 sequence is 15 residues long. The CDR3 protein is CASSLAGTESETQYF. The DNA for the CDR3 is TGTGCCAGCAGTTTAGCCGGGACAGAGTCAGAGACCCAGTACTTC.

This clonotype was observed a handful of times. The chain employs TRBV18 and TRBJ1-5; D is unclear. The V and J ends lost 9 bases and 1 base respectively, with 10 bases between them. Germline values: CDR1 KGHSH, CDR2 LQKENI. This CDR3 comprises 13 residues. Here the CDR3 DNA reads TGTGCCAGTCAGTTGGGGAGCAATCAGCCCCAGCATTTT. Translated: CASQLGSNQPQHF.

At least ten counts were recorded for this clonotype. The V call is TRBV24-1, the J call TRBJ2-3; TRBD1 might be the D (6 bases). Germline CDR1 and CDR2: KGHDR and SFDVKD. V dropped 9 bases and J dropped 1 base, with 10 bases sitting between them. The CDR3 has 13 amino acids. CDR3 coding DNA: TGTGCCACCTCAGGGGTGGGCACAGATACGCAGTATTTT. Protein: CATSGVGTDTQYF.

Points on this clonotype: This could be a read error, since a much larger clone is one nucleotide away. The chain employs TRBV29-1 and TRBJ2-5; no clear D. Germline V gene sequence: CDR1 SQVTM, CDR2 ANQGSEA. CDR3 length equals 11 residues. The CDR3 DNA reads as TGCATCGTTGAAGATGGGTGGGCCCAGTACTTC. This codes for CIVEDGWAQYF.

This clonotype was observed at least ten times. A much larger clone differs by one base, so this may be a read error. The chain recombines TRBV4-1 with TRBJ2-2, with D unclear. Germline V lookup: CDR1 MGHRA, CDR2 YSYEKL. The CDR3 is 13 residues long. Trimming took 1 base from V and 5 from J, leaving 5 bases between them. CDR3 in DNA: TGCGCCAGCAGCCAAGGGATTACCGGGGAGCTGTTTTTT. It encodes CASSQGITGELFF.

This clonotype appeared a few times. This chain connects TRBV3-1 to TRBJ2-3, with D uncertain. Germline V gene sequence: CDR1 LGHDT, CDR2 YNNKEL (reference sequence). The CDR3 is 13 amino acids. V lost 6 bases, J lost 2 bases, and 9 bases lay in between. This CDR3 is CASRDPHTDTQYF. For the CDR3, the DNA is TGTGCCAGCAGGGACCCCCACACAGATACGCAGTATTTT.

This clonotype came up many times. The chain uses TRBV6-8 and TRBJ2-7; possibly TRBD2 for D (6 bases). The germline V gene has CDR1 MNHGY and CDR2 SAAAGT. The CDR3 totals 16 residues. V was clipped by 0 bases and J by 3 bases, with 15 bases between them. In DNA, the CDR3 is TGTGCCAGCAGTTACTCGTACGGGGGTGGGAACTACGAGCAGTACTTC. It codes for CASSYSYGGGNYEQYF.

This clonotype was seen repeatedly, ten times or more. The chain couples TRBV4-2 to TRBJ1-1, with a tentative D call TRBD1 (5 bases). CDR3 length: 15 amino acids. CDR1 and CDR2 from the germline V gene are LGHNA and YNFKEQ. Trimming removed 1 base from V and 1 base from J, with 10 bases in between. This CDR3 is CASSQGTGANTEAFF. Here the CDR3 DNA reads TGTGCCAGCAGCCAAGGAACAGGTGCGAACACTGAAGCTTTCTTT.

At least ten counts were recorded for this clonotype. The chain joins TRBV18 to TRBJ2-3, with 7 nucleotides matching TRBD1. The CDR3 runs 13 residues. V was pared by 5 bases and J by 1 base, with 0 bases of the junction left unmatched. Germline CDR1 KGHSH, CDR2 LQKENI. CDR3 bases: TGTGCCAGCTCAGGACAGGGCACAGATACGCAGTATTTT. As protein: CASSGQGTDTQYF.

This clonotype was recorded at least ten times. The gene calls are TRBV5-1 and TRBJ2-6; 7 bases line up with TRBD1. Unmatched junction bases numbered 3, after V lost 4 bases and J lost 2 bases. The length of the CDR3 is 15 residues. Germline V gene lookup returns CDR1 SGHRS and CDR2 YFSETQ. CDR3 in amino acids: CASSLQGTGANVLTF. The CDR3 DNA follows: TGCGCCAGCAGCCTACAGGGGACTGGGGCCAACGTCCTGACTTTC.

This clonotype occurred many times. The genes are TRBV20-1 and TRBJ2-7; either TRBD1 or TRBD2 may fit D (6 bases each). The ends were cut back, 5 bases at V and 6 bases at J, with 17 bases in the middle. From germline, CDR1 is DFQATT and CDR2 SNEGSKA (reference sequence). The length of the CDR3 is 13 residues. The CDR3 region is CSAPVLQGGEQYF. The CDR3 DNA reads TGCAGTGCTCCGGTCCTACAGGGAGGCGAGCAGTACTTC.

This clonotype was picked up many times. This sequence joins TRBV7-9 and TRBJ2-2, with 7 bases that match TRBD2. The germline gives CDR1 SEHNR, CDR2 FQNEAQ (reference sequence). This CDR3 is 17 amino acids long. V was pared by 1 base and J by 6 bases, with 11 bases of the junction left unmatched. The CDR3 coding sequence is TGTGCCAGCAGCTTAGTCAGAGGCAGCGGGGTTTCCGGGGAGCTGTTTTTT. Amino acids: CASSLVRGSGVSGELFF.

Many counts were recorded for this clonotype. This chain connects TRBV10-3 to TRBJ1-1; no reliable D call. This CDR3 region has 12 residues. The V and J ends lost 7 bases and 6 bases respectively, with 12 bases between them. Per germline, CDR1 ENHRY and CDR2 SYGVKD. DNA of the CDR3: TGTGCCATCACCCGAAAGCCCCCTGAAGCTTTCTTT. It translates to CAITRKPPEAFF.

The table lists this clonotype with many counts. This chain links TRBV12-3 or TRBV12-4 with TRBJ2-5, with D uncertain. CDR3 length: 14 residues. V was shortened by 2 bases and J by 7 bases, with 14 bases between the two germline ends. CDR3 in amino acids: CASSLMGAVGTQYF. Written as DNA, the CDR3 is TGTGCCAGCAGTTTAATGGGCGCAGTTGGGACCCAGTACTTC.

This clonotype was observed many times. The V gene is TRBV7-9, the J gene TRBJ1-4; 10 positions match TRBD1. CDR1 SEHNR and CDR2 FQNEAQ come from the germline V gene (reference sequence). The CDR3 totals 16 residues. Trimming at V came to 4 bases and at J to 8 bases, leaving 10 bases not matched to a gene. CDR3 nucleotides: TGTGCCAGCAGCTCGTCCGGGACAGGGGTGTTCGAAAAACTGTTTTTT. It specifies CASSSSGTGVFEKLFF.

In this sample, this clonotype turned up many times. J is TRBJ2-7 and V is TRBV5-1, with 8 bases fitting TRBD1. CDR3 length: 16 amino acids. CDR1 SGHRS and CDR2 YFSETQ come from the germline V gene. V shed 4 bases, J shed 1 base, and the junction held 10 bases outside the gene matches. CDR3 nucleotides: TGCGCCAGCAGCCAGGGGGCAGGGGGTGCATCCTACGAGCAGTACTTC. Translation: CASSQGAGGASYEQYF.

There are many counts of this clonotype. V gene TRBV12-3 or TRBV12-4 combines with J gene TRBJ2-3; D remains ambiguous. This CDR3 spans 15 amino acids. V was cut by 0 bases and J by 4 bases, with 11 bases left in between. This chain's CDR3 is CASSLAGGASDTQYF. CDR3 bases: TGTGCCAGCAGTTTAGCGGGTGGAGCCTCAGATACGCAGTATTTT.

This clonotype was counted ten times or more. The CDR3 DNA is TGCAGTGCTAGAGCAGTCTCTGGGGCCAACGTCCTGACTTTC. Protein: CSARAVSGANVLTF. The chain is built from TRBV20-1 and TRBJ2-6; D call uncertain. The CDR3 extends over 14 amino acids. Germline loops: CDR1 DFQATT, CDR2 SNEGSKA (reference sequence). The V end was cut by 1 base, the J end by 0 bases, with 4 bases between.

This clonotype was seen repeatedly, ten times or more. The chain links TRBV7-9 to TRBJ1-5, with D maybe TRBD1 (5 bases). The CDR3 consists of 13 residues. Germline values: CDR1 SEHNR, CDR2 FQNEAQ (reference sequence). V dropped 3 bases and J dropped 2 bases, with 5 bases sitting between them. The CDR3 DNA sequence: TGTGCCAGCAGCTTGACAGGCAATCAGCCCCAGCATTTT. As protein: CASSLTGNQPQHF.